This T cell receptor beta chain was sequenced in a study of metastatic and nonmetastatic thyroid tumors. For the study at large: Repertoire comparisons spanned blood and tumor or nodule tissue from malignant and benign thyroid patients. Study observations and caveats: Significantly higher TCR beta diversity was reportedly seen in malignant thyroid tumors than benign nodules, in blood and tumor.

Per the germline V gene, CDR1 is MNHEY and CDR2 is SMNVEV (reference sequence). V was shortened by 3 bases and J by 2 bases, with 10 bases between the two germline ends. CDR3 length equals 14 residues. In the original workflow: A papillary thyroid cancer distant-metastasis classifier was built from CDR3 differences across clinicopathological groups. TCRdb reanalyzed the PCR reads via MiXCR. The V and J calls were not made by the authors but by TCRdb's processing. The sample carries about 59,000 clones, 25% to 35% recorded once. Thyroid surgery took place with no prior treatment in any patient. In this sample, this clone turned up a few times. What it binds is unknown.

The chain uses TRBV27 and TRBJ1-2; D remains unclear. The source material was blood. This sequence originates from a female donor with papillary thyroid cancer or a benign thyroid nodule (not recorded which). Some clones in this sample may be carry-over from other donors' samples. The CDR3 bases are TGTGCCAGCAGTTTTAGCGGCAGGAACTATGGCTACACCTTC. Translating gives CASSFSGRNYGYTF.